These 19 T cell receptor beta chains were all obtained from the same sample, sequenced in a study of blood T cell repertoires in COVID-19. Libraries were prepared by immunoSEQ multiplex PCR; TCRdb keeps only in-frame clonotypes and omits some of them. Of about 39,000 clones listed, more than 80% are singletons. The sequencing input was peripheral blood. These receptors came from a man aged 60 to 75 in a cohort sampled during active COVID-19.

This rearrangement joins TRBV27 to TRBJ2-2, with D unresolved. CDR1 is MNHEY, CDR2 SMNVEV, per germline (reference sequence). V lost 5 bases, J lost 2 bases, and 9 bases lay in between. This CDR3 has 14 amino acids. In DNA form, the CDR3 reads TGTGCCAGCAGTCGCAGGCTAAACACCGGGGAGCTGTTTTTT. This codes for CASSRRLNTGELFF.

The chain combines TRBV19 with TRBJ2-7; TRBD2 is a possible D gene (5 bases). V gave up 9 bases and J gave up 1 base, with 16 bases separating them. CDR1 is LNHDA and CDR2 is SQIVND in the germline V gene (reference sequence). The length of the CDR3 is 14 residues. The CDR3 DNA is TGTGCCAGCCGATCCGGGCGCGGGTCCTACGAGCAGTACTTC. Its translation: CASRSGRGSYEQYF.

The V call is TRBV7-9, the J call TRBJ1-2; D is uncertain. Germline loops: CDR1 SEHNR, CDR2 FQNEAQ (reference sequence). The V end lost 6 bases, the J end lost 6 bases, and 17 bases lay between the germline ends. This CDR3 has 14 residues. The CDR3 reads CASRVGVGSDGYTF. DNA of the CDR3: TGTGCCAGCAGGGTCGGAGTGGGTAGCGATGGCTACACCTTC.

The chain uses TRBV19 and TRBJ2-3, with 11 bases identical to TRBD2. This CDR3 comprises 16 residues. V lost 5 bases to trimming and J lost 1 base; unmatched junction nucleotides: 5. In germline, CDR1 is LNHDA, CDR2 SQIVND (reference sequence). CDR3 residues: CASSALAGGGTDTQYF. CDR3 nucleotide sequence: TGTGCCAGTAGTGCCCTAGCGGGAGGTGGCACAGATACGCAGTATTTT.

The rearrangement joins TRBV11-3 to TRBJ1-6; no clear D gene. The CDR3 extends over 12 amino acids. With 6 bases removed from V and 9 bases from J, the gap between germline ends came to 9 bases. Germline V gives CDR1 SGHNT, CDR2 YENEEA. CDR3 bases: TGTGCCAGCAGTATCAAAGCTTCACCCCTCCACTTT. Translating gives CASSIKASPLHF.

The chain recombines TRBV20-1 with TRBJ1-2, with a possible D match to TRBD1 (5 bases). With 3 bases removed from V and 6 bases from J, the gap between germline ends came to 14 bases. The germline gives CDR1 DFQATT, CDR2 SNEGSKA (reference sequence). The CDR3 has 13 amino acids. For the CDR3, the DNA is TGCAGTGCTAGTACGGGGCGGGGGGATGGCTACACCTTC. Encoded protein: CSASTGRGDGYTF.

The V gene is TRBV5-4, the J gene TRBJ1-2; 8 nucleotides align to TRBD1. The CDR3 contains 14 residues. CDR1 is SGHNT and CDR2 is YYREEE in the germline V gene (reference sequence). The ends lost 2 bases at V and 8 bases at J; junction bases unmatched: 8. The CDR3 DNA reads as TGTGCCAGCAGCTTCCCCGGACAGGGCAGAGGCTACACCTTC. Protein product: CASSFPGQGRGYTF.

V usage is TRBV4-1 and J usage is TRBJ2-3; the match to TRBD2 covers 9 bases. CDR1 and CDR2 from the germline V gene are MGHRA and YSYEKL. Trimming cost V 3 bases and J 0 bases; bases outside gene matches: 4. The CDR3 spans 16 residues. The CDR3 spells CASSQSSGVSTDTQYF. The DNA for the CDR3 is TGCGCCAGCAGCCAGTCTAGCGGGGTGAGCACAGATACGCAGTATTTT.

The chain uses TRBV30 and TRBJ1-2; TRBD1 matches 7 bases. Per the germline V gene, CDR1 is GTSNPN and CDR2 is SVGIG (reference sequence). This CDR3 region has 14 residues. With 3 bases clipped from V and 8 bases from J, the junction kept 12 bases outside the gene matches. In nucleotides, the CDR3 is TGTGCCTGGAGCATGGGACAGTCGGGCAGGGGCTACACCTTC. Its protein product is CAWSMGQSGRGYTF.

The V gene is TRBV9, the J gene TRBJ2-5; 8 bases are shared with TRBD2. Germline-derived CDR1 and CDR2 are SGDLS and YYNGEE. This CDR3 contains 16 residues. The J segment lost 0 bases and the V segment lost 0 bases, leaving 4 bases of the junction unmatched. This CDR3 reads CASSVVAGGHQETQYF. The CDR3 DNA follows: TGTGCCAGCAGCGTAGTGGCGGGGGGCCACCAAGAGACCCAGTACTTC.

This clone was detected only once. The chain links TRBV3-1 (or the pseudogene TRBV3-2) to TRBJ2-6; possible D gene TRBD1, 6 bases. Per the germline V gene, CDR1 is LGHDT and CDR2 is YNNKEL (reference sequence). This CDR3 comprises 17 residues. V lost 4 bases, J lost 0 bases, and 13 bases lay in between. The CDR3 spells CASSPVQGYSGANVLTF. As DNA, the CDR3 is TGTGCCAGCAGCCCCGTACAGGGTTACTCTGGGGCCAACGTCCTGACTTTC.

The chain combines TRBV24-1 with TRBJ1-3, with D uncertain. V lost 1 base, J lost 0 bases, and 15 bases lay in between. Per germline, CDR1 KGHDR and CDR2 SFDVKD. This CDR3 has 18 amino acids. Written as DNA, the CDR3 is TGTGCCACCAGTGATTTCTCTAGCTCCACGAGCTCTGGAAACACCATATATTTT. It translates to CATSDFSSSTSSGNTIYF.

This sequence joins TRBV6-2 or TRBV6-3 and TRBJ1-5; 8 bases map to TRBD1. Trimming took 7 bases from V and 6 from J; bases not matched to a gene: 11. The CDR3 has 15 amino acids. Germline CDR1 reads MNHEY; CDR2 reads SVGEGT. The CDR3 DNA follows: TGTGCCAGCACCCCCGGACAGGGCTGGAGTCAGCCCCAGCATTTT. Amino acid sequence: CASTPGQGWSQPQHF.

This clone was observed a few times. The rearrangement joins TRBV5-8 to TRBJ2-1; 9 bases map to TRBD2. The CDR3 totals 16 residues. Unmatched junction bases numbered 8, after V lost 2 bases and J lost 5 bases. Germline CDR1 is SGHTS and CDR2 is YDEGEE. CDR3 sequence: CASSFGGRVFNNEQFF. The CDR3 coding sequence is TGTGCCAGCAGCTTCGGCGGGAGGGTTTTTAACAATGAGCAGTTCTTC.

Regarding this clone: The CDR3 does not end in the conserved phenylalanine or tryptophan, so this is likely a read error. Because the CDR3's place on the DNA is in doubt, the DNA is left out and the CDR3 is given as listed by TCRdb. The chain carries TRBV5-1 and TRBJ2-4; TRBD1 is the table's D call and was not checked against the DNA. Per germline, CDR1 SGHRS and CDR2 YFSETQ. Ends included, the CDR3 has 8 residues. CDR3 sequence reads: CASSQTGS.

The CDR3 here is CASSPPPGGNYNEQFF. DNA of the CDR3: TGTGCCAGCAGCCCACCCCCTGGCGGGAACTACAATGAGCAGTTCTTC. The chain couples TRBV28 to TRBJ2-1, with D tentatively TRBD2 (6 bases). CDR1 and CDR2 from the germline V gene are MDHEN and SYDVKM. There are 16 residues in the CDR3. V shed 6 bases and J shed 3 bases, with 18 bases lying between them.

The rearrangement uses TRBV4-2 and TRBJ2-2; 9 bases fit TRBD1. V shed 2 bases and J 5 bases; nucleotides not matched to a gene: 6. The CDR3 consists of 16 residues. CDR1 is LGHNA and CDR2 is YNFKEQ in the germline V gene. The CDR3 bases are TGTGCCAGCAGCCAATTCGGGACAGGGTCGACCGGGGAGCTGTTTTTT. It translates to CASSQFGTGSTGELFF.

The chain's CDR3 is CAWSSGGGLGWEQFF. In nucleotides, the CDR3 is TGTGCCTGGAGTTCTGGCGGGGGGCTGGGGTGGGAGCAGTTCTTC. The chain combines TRBV30 with TRBJ2-1; 8 bases align to TRBD2. The germline CDR1 and CDR2 sequences are GTSNPN and SVGIG (reference sequence). CDR3 length equals 15 residues. J gave up 10 bases and V 2 bases, and 13 bases lay outside the gene matches.

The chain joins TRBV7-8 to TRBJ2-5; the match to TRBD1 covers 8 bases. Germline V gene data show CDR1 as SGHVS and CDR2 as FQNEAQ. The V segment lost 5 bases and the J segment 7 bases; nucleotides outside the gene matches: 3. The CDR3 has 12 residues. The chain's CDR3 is CASSQGAGTQYF. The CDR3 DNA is TGTGCCAGCAGCCAGGGGGCAGGGACCCAGTACTTC.